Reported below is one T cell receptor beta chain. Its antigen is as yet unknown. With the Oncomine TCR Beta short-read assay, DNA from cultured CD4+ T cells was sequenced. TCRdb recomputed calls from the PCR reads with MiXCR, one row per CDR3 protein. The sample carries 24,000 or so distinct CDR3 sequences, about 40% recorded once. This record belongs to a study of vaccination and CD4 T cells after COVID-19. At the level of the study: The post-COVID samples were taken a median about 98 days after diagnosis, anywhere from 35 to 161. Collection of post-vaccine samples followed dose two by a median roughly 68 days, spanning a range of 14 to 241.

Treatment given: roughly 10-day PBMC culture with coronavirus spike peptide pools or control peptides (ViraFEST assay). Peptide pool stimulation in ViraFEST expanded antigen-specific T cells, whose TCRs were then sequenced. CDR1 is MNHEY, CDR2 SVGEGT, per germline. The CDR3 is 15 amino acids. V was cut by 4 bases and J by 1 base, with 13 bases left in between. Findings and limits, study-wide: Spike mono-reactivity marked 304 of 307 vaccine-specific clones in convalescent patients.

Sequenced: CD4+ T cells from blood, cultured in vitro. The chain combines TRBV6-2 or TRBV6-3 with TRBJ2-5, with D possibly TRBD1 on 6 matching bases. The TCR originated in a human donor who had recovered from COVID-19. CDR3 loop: CASSSPGQGQETQYF. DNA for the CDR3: TGTGCCAGCAGTTCGCCGGGACAAGGCCAAGAGACCCAGTACTTC.